The rows below give T cell receptor beta chains drawn from one sample of a study of T cells in Graves' hyperthyroidism and ophthalmopathy. Using its own MiXCR run on the multiplex PCR reads, TCRdb lists one record per CDR3 protein. The table lists about 380,000 distinct CDR3 sequences, around an eighth of them singletons. The specimen was blood. The receptor set was obtained from a man aged 25-45 years with Graves' hyperthyroidism that later progressed to Graves' ophthalmopathy. CDR3s include the opening cysteine and the closing phenylalanine or tryptophan. Fields, in order: clone size, D gene, J gene, V gene, CDR3 protein, CDR3 DNA. The D gene is left open where the match is weak. Clone size is shown for a subset of rows, as once, few, many or a class of expanded clone.

>many|NA|TRBJ1-1|TRBV3-1
CASSLNRAPEAFF
TGTGCCAGCAGCCTCAACAGGGCCCCTGAAGCTTTCTTT
>NA|TRBD1|TRBJ2-1|TRBV29-1
CSVEIDRGPYNEQFF
TGCAGCGTTGAAATTGACAGGGGGCCTTACAATGAGCAGTTCTTC
>NA|NA|TRBJ2-5|TRBV4-1
CASSQEPIQETQYF
TGCGCCAGCAGCCAAGAGCCTATCCAAGAGACCCAGTACTTC
>few|NA|TRBJ1-4|TRBV18
CASSPLGLDEKLFF
TGTGCCAGCTCACCGCTCGGACTTGATGAAAAACTGTTTTTT
>once|TRBD1|TRBJ1-3|TRBV5-1
CASSPWDRGPGDTIYF
TGCGCCAGCAGCCCCTGGGACAGGGGGCCCGGAGACACCATATATTTT
>NA|TRBD2|TRBJ2-3|TRBV19
CASSIHSGGTADTQYF
TGTGCCAGTAGTATTCATAGCGGGGGAACAGCAGATACGCAGTATTTT
>many|NA|TRBJ1-2|TRBV30
CAWSVRQGRNGYTF
TGTGCCTGGAGTGTACGGCAGGGAAGAAATGGCTACACCTTC
>NA|NA|TRBJ2-1|TRBV7-8
CASSPRGAGSYNEQFF
TGTGCCAGCAGCCCCAGAGGAGCGGGCTCCTACAATGAGCAGTTCTTC
>many|TRBD1|TRBJ1-4|TRBV7-9
CASSLTGTVEEKLFF
TGTGCCAGCAGCTTAACTGGGACAGTCGAAGAAAAACTGTTTTTT
>many|NA|TRBJ1-2|TRBV12-5
CASGFPDAGFYGYTF
TGTGCTAGTGGTTTCCCCGATGCCGGATTCTATGGCTACACCTTC
>NA|NA|TRBJ1-1|TRBV4-1
CASGLFGRNTEAFF
TGCGCCAGTGGTCTCTTTGGCCGGAACACTGAAGCTTTCTTT
>many|NA|TRBJ2-7|TRBV7-6
CASSGLASIEQYF
TGTGCCAGTAGTGGGCTAGCGAGTATCGAGCAGTACTTC
>many|NA|TRBJ2-7|TRBV7-9
CASSLGGQTSYEQYF
TGTGCCAGCAGCTTGGGGGGCCAGACCTCCTACGAGCAGTACTTC
>many|NA|TRBJ2-3|TRBV12-3/TRBV12-4
CASREAGADTQYF
TGTGCCAGCAGGGAGGCTGGGGCAGATACGCAGTATTTT
>NA|NA|TRBJ1-6|TRBV3-1
CASSRRAQNSPLHF
TGTGCCAGCAGTAGACGAGCCCAAAATTCACCCCTCCACTTT
>many|TRBD2|TRBJ2-5|TRBV6-1
CASSGGGSQETQYF
TGTGCCAGCAGCGGCGGGGGGAGCCAAGAGACCCAGTACTTC
>many|NA|TRBJ2-7|TRBV6-1
CATTWDQAYEQYF
TGTGCCACCACCTGGGACCAAGCCTACGAGCAGTACTTC
>NA|NA|TRBJ2-5|TRBV20-1
CSARDQKGTQYF
TGCAGTGCTAGAGACCAGAAAGGAACCCAGTACTTC
>few|TRBD2|TRBJ2-5|TRBV15
CATSRSRGWQETQYF
TGTGCCACCAGCAGATCGCGGGGGTGGCAAGAGACCCAGTACTTC
>NA|TRBD1|TRBJ1-3|TRBV10-1
CASPDRGHDDGNTIYF
TGCGCCAGCCCAGACAGGGGCCACGACGATGGAAACACCATATATTTT
>NA|NA|TRBJ2-7|TRBV20-1
CSARPGAGRAHYEQYF
TGCAGTGCTAGACCCGGAGCCGGGAGAGCCCACTACGAGCAGTACTTC
>many|TRBD2|TRBJ2-7|TRBV20-1
CSAQEGGGDYEQYF
TGCAGTGCCCAGGAGGGCGGGGGGGACTACGAGCAGTACTTC
>NA|TRBD1|TRBJ2-3|TRBV7-2
CASSPGQGVDTQYF
TGTGCCAGCAGCCCGGGACAGGGGGTAGATACGCAGTATTTT
>few|TRBD2|TRBJ2-1|TRBV20-1
CSARPATSGGHYNEQFF
TGCAGTGCTAGACCCGCGACTAGCGGGGGACACTACAATGAGCAGTTCTTC
>NA|NA|TRBJ1-1|TRBV18
CASSPPSGGHTEAFF
TGTGCCAGCTCACCACCGTCCGGAGGGCACACTGAAGCTTTCTTT
>many|NA|TRBJ2-7|TRBV7-9
CASSGRSSYEQYF
TGTGCCAGCAGCGGACGGAGCTCCTACGAGCAGTACTTC
>many|NA|TRBJ2-3|TRBV11-2
CASSLGLAGTQYF
TGTGCCAGCAGCTTAGGGCTAGCTGGTACGCAGTATTTT